The 7 T cell receptor beta chains in this list originate from one sample, sequenced in a study of T cells in Graves' hyperthyroidism and ophthalmopathy. Amplified TCR beta CDR3 regions came from RNA transcripts. Primed by the HTBI set, a first-round RT-PCR was run on the TCR CDR3. TCRdb reanalysed the multiplex PCR reads using MiXCR and keeps one entry per CDR3 protein. This sample yields over 150,000 distinct CDR3 sequences, of which approximately 16% are seen a single time; roughly 49% belongs to the top ten. Sequenced material: blood. The receptors stem from a woman between 45 and 65 years old with Graves' hyperthyroidism.

In its sample, this clonotype was seen many times. This chain links TRBV15 with TRBJ2-7, with 9 bases identical to TRBD1. Germline V lookup: CDR1 LNHNV, CDR2 YYDKDF (reference sequence). CDR3 size: 16 residues. V lost 0 bases to trimming and J lost 6 bases; unmatched junction nucleotides: 9. Here the CDR3 reads CATSRDDPGTGPEQYF. CDR3 coding DNA: TGTGCCACCAGCAGAGATGACCCCGGGACAGGGCCCGAGCAGTACTTC. The entire variable domain, with the rest obtained from reference TRBV15 and TRBJ2-7, is as follows: DAMVIQNPRYQVTQFGKPVTLSCSQTLNHNVMYWYQQKSSQAPKLLFHYYDKDFNNEADTPDNFQSRRPNTSFCFLDIRSPGLGDTAMYLCATSRDDPGTGPEQYFGPGTRLTVT.

This clonotype was detected many times. The chain joins TRBV6-2 or TRBV6-3 to TRBJ2-7; no reliable D call. Trimming pared 7 bases from V and 2 bases from J, leaving 6 bases between. CDR3 size: 11 residues. Germline CDR1 is MNHEY and CDR2 is SVGEGT. Here the CDR3 reads CASTGTYEQYF. In DNA form, the CDR3 reads TGTGCCAGCACGGGCACCTACGAGCAGTACTTC.

The chain has TRBV7-9 and TRBJ2-1, with TRBD2 matching 10 bases. Looked up from germline, CDR1 is SEHNR and CDR2 is FQNEAQ (reference sequence). J gave up 6 bases and V 5 bases, and 16 bases lay outside the gene matches. This CDR3 has 18 residues. The DNA for the CDR3 is TGTGCCAGCAGCACCCCCCGGGCCCTAGCGGGAGTATCCAATGAGCAGTTCTTC. It is translated as CASSTPRALAGVSNEQFF. The whole variable domain, filled in from reference TRBV7-9 and TRBJ2-1, reads DTGVSQNPRHKITKRGQNVTFRCDPISEHNRLYWYRQTLGQGPEFLTYFQNEAQLEKSRLLSDRFSAERPKGSFSTLEIQRTEQGDSAMYLCASSTPRALAGVSNEQFFGPGTRLTVL.

V is TRBV7-6 and J is TRBJ2-1; D is possibly TRBD2 (5 bases). Trimming left V 6 bases short and J 8 bases short, with 14 bases between. There are 13 residues in the CDR3. Germline V CDR1 and CDR2: SGHVS, FNYEAQ. The CDR3 is CASRSGYFDEQFF. For the CDR3, the DNA is TGTGCCAGCAGGAGCGGCTATTTCGATGAGCAGTTCTTC.

This clonotype was recorded at least ten times. This chain joins TRBV20-1 and TRBJ2-7; TRBD2 matches at 7 bases. This CDR3 contains 13 residues. Germline loops: CDR1 DFQATT, CDR2 SNEGSKA (reference sequence). Trimming cost V 3 bases and J 5 bases; bases outside gene matches: 7. CDR3 bases: TGCAGTGCTAGGGCGGGGGTGATTGACGAGCAGTACTTC. Amino acids: CSARAGVIDEQYF.

The chain has TRBV5-8 and TRBJ2-1; D is ambiguous. This CDR3 is built from 15 residues. Between the trimmed V and J ends, which lost 2 bases and 4 bases, there was a span of 13 bases. Germline CDR1 reads SGHTS; CDR2 reads YDEGEE. CDR3 protein: CASSLIGSIYNEQFF. For the CDR3, the DNA is TGTGCCAGCAGCTTAATAGGGTCAATTTACAATGAGCAGTTCTTC.

The gene calls are TRBV9 and TRBJ2-3; D is perhaps TRBD1 (5 bases). The V gene lost 0 bases and the J gene lost 1 base, with 9 bases spanning the gap. In germline, CDR1 is SGDLS, CDR2 YYNGEE. CDR3 length: 15 residues. CDR3 nucleotide sequence: TGTGCCAGCAGCGTAGTAGGGGTTGGCACAGATACGCAGTATTTT. This gives the protein CASSVVGVGTDTQYF.